The 12 T cell receptor beta chains given below trace back to one sample, sequenced in a study of T cell responses to AZD1222 COVID-19 vaccine. Method: immunoSEQ multiplex PCR; TCRdb's copy keeps in-frame clones and lacks some. The sample carries around 150,000 clones, about 94% recorded once. The source material was peripheral blood, sampled 28 days after the second AZD1222 dose. These receptors all come from an adult who received the AZD1222 COVID-19 vaccine.

This clone was counted a single time. This chain uses TRBV7-3 with TRBJ2-3; 7 bases map to TRBD1. Germline V CDR1 and CDR2: SGHTA, FQGTGA. The CDR3 is 14 residues long. V trimming: 5 bases; J trimming: 3 bases; junction bases outside the gene matches: 5. The CDR3 sequence: CASSRNRGTDTQYF. The DNA for the CDR3 is TGTGCCAGCAGCCGCAACAGGGGTACAGATACGCAGTATTTT.

V gene TRBV7-9 combines with J gene TRBJ2-6; D may be TRBD1 (5 bases). Per the germline V gene, CDR1 is SEHNR and CDR2 is FQNEAQ (reference sequence). Trimming shortened V by 4 bases and J by 0 bases, and 7 bases separated the two germline ends. CDR3 length: 15 amino acids. The CDR3 DNA follows: TGTGCCAGCAGCTCGACAGTCTCTGGGGCCAACGTCCTGACTTTC. Translation: CASSSTVSGANVLTF.

The chain is built from TRBV12-3 or TRBV12-4 and TRBJ2-5, with D hard to call. This CDR3 is 13 amino acids long. V lost 7 bases and J lost 2, with 11 bases in between. CDR3 loop: CASTRWFQETQYF. In DNA form, the CDR3 reads TGTGCCAGCACTCGATGGTTTCAAGAGACCCAGTACTTC.

CDR3 sequence reads: CASSPPGVRNTEAFF. The CDR3 nucleotides read TGTGCCAGCAGCCCGCCAGGGGTGAGGAACACTGAAGCTTTCTTT. The chain recombines TRBV3-1 (or the pseudogene TRBV3-2) with TRBJ1-1; possibly TRBD1 for D (6 bases). V was pared by 4 bases and J by 1 base, with 13 bases between. This CDR3 has 15 residues. CDR1 is LGHDT, CDR2 YNNKEL, per germline (reference sequence).

The CDR3 region has the DNA TGTGCCAGCAGCTTACGACTAGCGGGGGGCGAGGAGCAGTTCTTC. Amino acid sequence: CASSLRLAGGEEQFF. This sequence joins TRBV9 and TRBJ2-1; 13 bases align to TRBD2. Trimming removed 4 bases from V and 10 bases from J; junction bases left unmatched: 8. The V gene's germline CDR1 is SGDLS and CDR2 YYNGEE. This CDR3 has 15 residues.

The rearrangement links TRBV7-9 to TRBJ1-6, with a weak D call TRBD1 (5 bases). The CDR3 contains 13 residues. Trimming stripped 3 bases from V and 10 bases from J, with 10 bases between. The germline V gene has CDR1 SEHNR and CDR2 FQNEAQ (reference sequence). Here the CDR3 DNA reads TGTGCCAGCAGCTTCCAGGGAAGGTCACCCCTCCACTTT. Its translation is CASSFQGRSPLHF.

The rearrangement links TRBV5-1 to TRBJ2-7, with D possibly TRBD1 on 6 matching bases. This CDR3 is 14 amino acids long. V was pared by 0 bases and J by 1 base, with 8 bases between. Germline lookup yields CDR1 SGHRS and CDR2 YFSETQ. The CDR3 here is CASSLVGASYEQYF. CDR3 sequence (DNA): TGCGCCAGCAGCTTGGTGGGGGCATCCTACGAGCAGTACTTC.

V and J are TRBV7-9 and TRBJ1-5; D is unresolved. The CDR3 is made up of 15 amino acids. V lost 0 bases and J 2 bases, leaving 8 bases between the germline ends. Germline CDR1 reads SEHNR; CDR2 reads FQNEAQ (reference sequence). The CDR3 DNA is TGTGCCAGCAGCTTAGCAAGTACAGGCAATCAGCCCCAGCATTTT. Encoded protein: CASSLASTGNQPQHF. The whole variable domain, remainder taken from reference TRBV7-9 and TRBJ1-5, is DTGVSQNPRHKITKRGQNVTFRCDPISEHNRLYWYRQTLGQGPEFLTYFQNEAQLEKSRLLSDRFSAERPKGSFSTLEIQRTEQGDSAMYLCASSLASTGNQPQHFGDGTRLSIL.

The CDR3 spells CASSLGGSVYNEQFF. The CDR3 DNA sequence: TGTGCCAGCAGCTTGGGAGGCTCGGTTTACAATGAGCAGTTCTTC. The chain combines TRBV7-3 with TRBJ2-1; D perhaps matches TRBD2 (6 bases). The germline V gene has CDR1 SGHTA and CDR2 FQGTGA. The V end was cut by 3 bases, the J end by 4 bases, with 13 bases between. This CDR3 contains 15 residues.

The gene calls are TRBV28 and TRBJ1-1; weak D call: TRBD1 (5 bases). Trimming removed 5 bases at V and 8 bases at J, with 18 bases between. This CDR3 spans 14 amino acids. Germline-derived CDR1 and CDR2 are MDHEN and SYDVKM. CDR3 sequence reads: CASSPPFGALEAFF. The CDR3 DNA sequence: TGTGCCAGCAGTCCCCCGTTTGGGGCCCTAGAAGCTTTCTTT.

This clone was recorded only once. J is TRBJ2-5 and V is TRBV11-3, with D perhaps matching TRBD1 (7 bases). CDR1 SGHNT and CDR2 YENEEA come from the germline V gene. This CDR3 has 15 amino acids. V was trimmed by 1 base and J by 4 bases, leaving 13 bases between them. In DNA form, the CDR3 reads TGTGCCAGCAGCTTAGGCCTCAGGGGGGTAGAGACCCAGTACTTC. Translating gives CASSLGLRGVETQYF.

The J gene is TRBJ1-1, the V gene TRBV18; no clear D. The CDR3 extends over 12 amino acids. Trimming cost V 8 bases and J 1 base, with 8 bases left between them. Germline V gene lookup returns CDR1 KGHSH and CDR2 LQKENI. The CDR3 bases are TGTGCCAGCGCCTTGGGGAACACTGAAGCTTTCTTT. It encodes CASALGNTEAFF.